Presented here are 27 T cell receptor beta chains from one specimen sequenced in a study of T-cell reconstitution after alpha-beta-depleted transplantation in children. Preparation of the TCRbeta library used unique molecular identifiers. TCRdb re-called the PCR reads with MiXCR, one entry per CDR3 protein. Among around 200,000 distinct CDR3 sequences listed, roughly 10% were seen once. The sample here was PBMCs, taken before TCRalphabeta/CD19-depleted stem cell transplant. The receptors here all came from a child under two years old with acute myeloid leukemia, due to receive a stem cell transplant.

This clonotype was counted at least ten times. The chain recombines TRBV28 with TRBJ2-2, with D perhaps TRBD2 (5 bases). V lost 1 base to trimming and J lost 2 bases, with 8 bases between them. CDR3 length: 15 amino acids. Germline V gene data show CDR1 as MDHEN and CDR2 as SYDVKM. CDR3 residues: CASSLLALNTGELFF. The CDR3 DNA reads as TGTGCCAGCAGTTTATTAGCGCTAAACACCGGGGAGCTGTTTTTT.

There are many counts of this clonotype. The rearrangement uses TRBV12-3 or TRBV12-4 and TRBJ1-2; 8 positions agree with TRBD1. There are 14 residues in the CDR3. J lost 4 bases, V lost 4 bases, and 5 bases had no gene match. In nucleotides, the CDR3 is TGTGCCAGCAGTTCCCAGGGGGCGATCTATGGCTACACCTTC. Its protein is CASSSQGAIYGYTF.

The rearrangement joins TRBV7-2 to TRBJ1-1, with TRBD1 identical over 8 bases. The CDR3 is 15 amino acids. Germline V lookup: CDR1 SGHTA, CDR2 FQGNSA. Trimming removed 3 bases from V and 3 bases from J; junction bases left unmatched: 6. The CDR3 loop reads CASSFESGGYTEAFF. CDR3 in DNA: TGTGCCAGCAGCTTTGAATCAGGGGGCTACACTGAAGCTTTCTTT.

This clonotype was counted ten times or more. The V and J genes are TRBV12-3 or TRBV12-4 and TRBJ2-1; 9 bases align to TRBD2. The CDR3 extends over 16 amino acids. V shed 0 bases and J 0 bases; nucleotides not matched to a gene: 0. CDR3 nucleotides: TGTGCCAGCAGTTTAGCTAGCGGGGGCTCCTACAATGAGCAGTTCTTC. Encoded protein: CASSLASGGSYNEQFF.

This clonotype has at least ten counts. CDR3 region: CASSGVVTIEKLFF. DNA of the CDR3: TGTGCCAGCAGTGGGGTCGTCACTATCGAAAAACTGTTTTTT. The chain is built from TRBV2 and TRBJ1-4; D remains unclear. The CDR3 spans 14 residues. Germline CDR1 is SNHLY and CDR2 is FYNNEI. V was pared by 4 bases and J by 8 bases, with 14 bases between.

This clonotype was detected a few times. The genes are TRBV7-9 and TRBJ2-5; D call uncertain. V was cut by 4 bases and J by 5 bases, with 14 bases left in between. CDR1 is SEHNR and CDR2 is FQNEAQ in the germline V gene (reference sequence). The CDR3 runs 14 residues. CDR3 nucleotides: TGTGCCAGCAGCTCCTCGACGAATGGGGAGACCCAGTACTTC. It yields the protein CASSSSTNGETQYF.

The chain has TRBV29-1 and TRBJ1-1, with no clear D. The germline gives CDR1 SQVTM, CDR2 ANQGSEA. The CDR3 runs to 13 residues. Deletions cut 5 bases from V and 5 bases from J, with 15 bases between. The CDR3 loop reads CSVSRQSRTEAFF. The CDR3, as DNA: TGCAGCGTTAGCCGGCAGAGCCGGACTGAAGCTTTCTTT.

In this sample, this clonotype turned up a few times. In DNA, the CDR3 is TGTGCCAGCGTGGCGAGCTCCTACAATGAGCAGTTCTTC. Protein sequence: CASVASSYNEQFF. This sequence joins TRBV7-9 and TRBJ2-1; D is ambiguous. V lost 8 bases, J lost 0 bases, and 8 bases lay in between. In germline, CDR1 is SEHNR, CDR2 FQNEAQ (reference sequence). CDR3 length: 13 amino acids.

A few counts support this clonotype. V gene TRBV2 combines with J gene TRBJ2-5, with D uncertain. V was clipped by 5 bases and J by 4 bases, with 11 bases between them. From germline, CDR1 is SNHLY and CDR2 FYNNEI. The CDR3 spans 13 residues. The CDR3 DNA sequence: TGTGCCAGCAGTCCAGAGAGCGCAGAGACCCAGTACTTC. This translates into CASSPESAETQYF. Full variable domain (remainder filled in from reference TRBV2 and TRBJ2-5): EPEVTQTPSHQVTQMGQEVILRCVPISNHLYFYWYRQILGQKVEFLVSFYNNEISEKSEIFDDQFSVERPDGSNFTLKIRSTKLEDSAMYFCASSPESAETQYFGPGTRLLVL.

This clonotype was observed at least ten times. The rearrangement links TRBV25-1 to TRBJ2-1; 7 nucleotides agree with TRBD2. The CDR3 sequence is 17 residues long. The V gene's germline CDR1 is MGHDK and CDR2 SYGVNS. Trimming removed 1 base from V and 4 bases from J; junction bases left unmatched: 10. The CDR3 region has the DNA TGTGCCAGCAGTGAATTAGTGGGGGGGAGAAGATACAATGAGCAGTTCTTC. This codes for CASSELVGGRRYNEQFF.

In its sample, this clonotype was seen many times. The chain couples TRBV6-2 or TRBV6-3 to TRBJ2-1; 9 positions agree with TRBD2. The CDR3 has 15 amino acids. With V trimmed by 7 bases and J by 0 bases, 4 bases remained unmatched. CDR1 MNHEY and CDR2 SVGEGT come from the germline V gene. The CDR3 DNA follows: TGTGCCAGCACTCCTAGCGGGACCTCCTACAATGAGCAGTTCTTC. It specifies CASTPSGTSYNEQFF.

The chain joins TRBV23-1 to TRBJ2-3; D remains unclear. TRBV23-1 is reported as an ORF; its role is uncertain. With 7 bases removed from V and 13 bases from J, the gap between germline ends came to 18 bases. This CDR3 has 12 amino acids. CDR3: CASTPWTAREYF. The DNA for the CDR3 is TGCGCCAGCACACCCTGGACGGCAAGGGAGTATTTT.

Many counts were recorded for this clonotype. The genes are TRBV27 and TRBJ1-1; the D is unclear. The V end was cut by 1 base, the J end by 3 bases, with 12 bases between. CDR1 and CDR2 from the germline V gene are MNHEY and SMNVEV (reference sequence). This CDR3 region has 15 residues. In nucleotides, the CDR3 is TGTGCCAGCAGTTTATGGGGTGGTGGAGACACTGAAGCTTTCTTT. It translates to CASSLWGGGDTEAFF.

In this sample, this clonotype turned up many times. In nucleotides, the CDR3 is TGCGCCAGCGACGACAGCTCTGGGGCCAACGTCCTGACTTTC. Translating it yields CASDDSSGANVLTF. The chain employs TRBV5-1 and TRBJ2-6; perhaps TRBD1 as D (5 bases). Germline V gene data show CDR1 as SGHRS and CDR2 as YFSETQ. The CDR3 covers 14 residues. Trimming left V 7 bases short and J 0 bases short, with 8 bases between.

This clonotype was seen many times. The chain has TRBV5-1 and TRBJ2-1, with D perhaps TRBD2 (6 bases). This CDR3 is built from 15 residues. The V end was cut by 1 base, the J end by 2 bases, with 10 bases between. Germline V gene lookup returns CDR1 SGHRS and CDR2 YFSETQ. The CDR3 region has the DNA TGCGCCAGCAGCTTGCGGACTACCGCCTACAATGAGCAGTTCTTC. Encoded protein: CASSLRTTAYNEQFF. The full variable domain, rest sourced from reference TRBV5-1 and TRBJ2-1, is KAGVTQTPRYLIKTRGQQVTLSCSPISGHRSVSWYQQTPGQGLQFLFEYFSETQRNKGNFPGRFSGRQFSNSRSEMNVSTLELGDSALYLCASSLRTTAYNEQFFGPGTRLTVL.

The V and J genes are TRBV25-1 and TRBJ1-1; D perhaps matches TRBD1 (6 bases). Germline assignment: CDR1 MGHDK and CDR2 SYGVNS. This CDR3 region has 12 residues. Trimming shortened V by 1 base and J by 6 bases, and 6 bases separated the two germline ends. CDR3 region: CASSEWTAEAFF. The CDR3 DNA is TGTGCCAGCAGTGAATGGACAGCTGAAGCTTTCTTT.

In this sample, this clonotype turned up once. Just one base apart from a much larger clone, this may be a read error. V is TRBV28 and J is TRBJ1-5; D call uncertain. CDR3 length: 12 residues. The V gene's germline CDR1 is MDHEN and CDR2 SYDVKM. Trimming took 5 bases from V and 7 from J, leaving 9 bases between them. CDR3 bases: TGTGCCAGCAGTGGGCCTGTACAGCCCCAGCATTTT. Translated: CASSGPVQPQHF.

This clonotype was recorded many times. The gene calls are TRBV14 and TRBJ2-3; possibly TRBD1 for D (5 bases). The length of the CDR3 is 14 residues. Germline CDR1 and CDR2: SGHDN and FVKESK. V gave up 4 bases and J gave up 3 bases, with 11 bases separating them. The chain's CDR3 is CASSRLDRTDTQYF. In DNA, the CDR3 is TGTGCCAGCAGCCGCTTAGACAGAACAGATACGCAGTATTTT.

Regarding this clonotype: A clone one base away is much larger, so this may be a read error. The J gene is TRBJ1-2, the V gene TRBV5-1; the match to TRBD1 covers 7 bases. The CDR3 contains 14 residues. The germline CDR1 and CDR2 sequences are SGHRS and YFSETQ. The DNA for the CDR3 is TGCGCCAGCAGCGAGGACAGGATCACTTATGGCTGCACCTTC. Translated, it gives CASSEDRITYGCTF.

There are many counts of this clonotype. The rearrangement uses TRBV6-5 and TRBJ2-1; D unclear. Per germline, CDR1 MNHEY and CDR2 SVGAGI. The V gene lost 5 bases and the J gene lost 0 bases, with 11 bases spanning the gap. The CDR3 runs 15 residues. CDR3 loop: CASSLELGSYNEQFF. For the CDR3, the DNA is TGTGCCAGCAGTCTCGAACTGGGCTCCTACAATGAGCAGTTCTTC.

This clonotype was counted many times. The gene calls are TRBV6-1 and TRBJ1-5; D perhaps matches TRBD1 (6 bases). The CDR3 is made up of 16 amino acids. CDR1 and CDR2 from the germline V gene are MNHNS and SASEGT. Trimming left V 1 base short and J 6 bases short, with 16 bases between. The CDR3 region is CASSEERGRGGQPQHF. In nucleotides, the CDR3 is TGTGCCAGCAGTGAAGAAAGGGGCAGGGGAGGTCAGCCCCAGCATTTT.

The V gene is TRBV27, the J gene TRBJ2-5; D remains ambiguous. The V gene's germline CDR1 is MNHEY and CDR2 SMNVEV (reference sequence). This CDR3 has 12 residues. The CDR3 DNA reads TGTGGCCAGCCTCCGTACCAAGAGACCCAGTACTTC. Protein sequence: CGQPPYQETQYF.

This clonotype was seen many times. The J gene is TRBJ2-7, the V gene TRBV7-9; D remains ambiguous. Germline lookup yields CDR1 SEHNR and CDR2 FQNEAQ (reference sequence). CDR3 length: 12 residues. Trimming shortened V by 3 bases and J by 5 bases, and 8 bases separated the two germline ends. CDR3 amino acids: CASSFEDDEQYF. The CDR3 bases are TGTGCCAGCAGCTTCGAGGATGACGAGCAGTACTTC.

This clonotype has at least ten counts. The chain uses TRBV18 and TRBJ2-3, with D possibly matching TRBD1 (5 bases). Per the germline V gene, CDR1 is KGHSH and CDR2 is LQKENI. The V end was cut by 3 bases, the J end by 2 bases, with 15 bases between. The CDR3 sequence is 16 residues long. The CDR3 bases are TGTGCCAGCTCACCCAGACAGTGGAGTTACACAGATACGCAGTATTTT. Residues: CASSPRQWSYTDTQYF.

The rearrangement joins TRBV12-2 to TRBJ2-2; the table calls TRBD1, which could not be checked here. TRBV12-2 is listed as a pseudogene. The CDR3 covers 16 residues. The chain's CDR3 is CASRKKVAPIAGELFF. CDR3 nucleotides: TGTGCAAGTCGCAAAAAGGTAGCCCCTATCGCCGGGGAGCTGTTTTTT.

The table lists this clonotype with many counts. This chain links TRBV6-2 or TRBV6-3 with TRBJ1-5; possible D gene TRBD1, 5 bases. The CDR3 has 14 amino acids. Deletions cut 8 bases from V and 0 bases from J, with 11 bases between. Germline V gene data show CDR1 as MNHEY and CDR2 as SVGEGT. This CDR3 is CASVGAYSNQPQHF. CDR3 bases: TGTGCCAGCGTAGGGGCCTATAGCAATCAGCCCCAGCATTTT.

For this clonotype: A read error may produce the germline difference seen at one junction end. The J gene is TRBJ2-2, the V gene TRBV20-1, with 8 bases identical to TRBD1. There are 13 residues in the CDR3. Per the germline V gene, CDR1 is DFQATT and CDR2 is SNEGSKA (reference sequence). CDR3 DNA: TGCTGTGCAGGCAGGGGGCCGGGCTGGGAGCTGTTTTTT. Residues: CCAGRGPGWELFF.